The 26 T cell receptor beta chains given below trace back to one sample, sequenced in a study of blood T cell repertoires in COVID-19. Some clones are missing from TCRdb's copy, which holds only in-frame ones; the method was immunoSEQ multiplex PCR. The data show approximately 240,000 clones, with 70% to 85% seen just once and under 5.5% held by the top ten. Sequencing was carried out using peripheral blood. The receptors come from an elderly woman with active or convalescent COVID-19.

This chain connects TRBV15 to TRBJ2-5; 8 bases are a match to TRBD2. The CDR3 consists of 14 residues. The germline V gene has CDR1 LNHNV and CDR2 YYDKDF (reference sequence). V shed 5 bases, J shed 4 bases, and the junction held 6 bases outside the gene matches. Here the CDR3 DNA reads TGTGCCACCAGCCAATCGGGAGGGGGAGAGACCCAGTACTTC. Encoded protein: CATSQSGGGETQYF. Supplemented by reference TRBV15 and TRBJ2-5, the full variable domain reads DAMVIQNPRYQVTQFGKPVTLSCSQTLNHNVMYWYQQKSSQAPKLLFHYYDKDFNNEADTPDNFQSRRPNTSFCFLDIRSPGLGDTAMYLCATSQSGGGETQYFGPGTRLLVL.

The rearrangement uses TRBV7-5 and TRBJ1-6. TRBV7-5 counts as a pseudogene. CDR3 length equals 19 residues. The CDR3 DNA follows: TGTGTCAGAAGCTTAGGCGCGGCAGACCTTAGCTCCTATAATTCACCCCTCCACTTT. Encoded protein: CVRSLGAADLSSYNSPLHF.

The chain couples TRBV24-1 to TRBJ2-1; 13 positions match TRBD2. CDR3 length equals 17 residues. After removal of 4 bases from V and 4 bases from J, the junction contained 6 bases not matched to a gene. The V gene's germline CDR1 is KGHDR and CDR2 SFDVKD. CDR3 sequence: CATSDTSGREVYNEQFF. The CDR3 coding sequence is TGTGCCACCAGTGACACTAGCGGGAGGGAAGTTTACAATGAGCAGTTCTTC.

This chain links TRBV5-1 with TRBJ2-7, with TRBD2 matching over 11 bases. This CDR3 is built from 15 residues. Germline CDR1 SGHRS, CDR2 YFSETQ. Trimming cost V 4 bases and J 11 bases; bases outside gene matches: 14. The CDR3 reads CASSRTGTSGSSEYF. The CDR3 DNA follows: TGCGCCAGCAGCCGAACCGGGACTAGCGGAAGTTCTGAGTACTTC. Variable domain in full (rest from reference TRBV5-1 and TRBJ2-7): KAGVTQTPRYLIKTRGQQVTLSCSPISGHRSVSWYQQTPGQGLQFLFEYFSETQRNKGNFPGRFSGRQFSNSRSEMNVSTLELGDSALYLCASSRTGTSGSSEYFGPGTRLTVT.

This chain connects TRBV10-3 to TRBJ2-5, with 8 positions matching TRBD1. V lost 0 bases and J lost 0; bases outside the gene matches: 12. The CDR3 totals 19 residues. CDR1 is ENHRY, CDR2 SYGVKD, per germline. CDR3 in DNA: TGTGCCATCAGTGAGTCCATTTTTTCTAGGACAGGGAACCAAGAGACCCAGTACTTC. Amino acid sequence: CAISESIFSRTGNQETQYF.

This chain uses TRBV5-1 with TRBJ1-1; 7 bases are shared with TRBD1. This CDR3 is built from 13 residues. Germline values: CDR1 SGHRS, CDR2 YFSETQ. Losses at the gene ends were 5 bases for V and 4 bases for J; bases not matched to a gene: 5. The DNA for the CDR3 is TGCGCCAGCAGTGGACAGGAGGCCACTGAAGCTTTCTTT. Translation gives CASSGQEATEAFF.

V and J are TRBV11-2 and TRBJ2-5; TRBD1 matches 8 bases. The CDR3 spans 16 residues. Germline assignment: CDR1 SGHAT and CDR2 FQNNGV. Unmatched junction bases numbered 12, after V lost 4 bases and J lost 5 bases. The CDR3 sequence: CASSSDRVELRETQYF. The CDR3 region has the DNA TGTGCCAGCAGCTCGGACAGGGTGGAGTTGAGGGAGACCCAGTACTTC. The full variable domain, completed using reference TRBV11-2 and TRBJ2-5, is EAGVAQSPRYKIIEKRQSVAFWCNPISGHATLYWYQQILGQGPKLLIQFQNNGVVDDSQLPKDRFSAERLKGVDSTLKIQPAKLEDSAVYLCASSSDRVELRETQYFGPGTRLLVL.

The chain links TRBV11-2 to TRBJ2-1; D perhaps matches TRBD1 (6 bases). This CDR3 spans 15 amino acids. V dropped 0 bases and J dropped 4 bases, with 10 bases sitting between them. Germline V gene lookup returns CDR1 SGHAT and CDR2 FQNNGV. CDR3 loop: CASSLEGAFYNEQFF. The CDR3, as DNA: TGTGCCAGCAGCTTAGAGGGGGCCTTTTACAATGAGCAGTTCTTC.

The DNA of the CDR3 is TGTGCCAGCAGTTACTCAACAAAGACTGAAGCTTTCTTT. The encoded protein is CASSYSTKTEAFF. This chain connects TRBV6-5 to TRBJ1-1; the D is unclear. CDR3 length: 13 residues. Trimming removed 0 bases at V and 5 bases at J, with 7 bases between. CDR1 is MNHEY, CDR2 SVGAGI, per germline.

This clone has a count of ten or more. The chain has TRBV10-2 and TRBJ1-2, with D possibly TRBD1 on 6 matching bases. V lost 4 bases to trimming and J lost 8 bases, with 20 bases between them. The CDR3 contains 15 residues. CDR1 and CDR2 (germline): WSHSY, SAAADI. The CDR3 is CASSGRAGVIDGYTF. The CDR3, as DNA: TGCGCCAGCAGTGGTCGGGCAGGGGTAATCGACGGCTACACCTTC.

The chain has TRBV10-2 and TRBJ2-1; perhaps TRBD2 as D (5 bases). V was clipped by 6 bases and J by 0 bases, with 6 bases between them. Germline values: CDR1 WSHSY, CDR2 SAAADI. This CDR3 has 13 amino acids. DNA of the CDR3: TGCGCCAGCAGGGACTCCTCCTACAATGAGCAGTTCTTC. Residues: CASRDSSYNEQFF.

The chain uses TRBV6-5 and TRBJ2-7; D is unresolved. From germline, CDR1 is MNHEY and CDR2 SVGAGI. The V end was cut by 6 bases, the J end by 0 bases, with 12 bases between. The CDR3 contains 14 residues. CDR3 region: CASSLSGFSYEQYF. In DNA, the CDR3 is TGTGCCAGCAGCCTATCAGGATTCTCCTACGAGCAGTACTTC.

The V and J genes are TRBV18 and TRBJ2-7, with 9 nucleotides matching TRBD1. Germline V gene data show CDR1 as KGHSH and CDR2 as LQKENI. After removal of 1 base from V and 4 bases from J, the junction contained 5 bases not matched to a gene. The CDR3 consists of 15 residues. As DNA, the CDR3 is TGTGCCAGCTCACCACAGGGACAGGGTACTTACGAGCAGTACTTC. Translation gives CASSPQGQGTYEQYF.

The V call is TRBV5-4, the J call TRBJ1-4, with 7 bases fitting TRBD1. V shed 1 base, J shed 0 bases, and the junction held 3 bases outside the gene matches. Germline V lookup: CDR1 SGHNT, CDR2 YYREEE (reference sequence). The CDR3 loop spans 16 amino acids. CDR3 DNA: TGTGCCAGCAGCTTGCGACAGGGCGCAACTAATGAAAAACTGTTTTTT. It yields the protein CASSLRQGATNEKLFF.

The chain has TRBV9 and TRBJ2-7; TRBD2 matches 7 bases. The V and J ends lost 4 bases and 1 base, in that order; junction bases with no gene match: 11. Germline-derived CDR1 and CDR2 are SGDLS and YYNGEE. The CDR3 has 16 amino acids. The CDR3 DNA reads TGTGCCAGCAGCCCCAGATCTCGCGGGGGTTCCTACGAGCAGTACTTC. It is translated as CASSPRSRGGSYEQYF.

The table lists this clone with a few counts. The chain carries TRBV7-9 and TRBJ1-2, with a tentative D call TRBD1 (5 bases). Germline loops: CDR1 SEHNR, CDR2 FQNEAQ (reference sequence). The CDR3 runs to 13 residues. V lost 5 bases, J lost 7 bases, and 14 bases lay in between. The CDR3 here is CASSRRWGGGYTF. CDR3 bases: TGTGCCAGCAGCCGCAGATGGGGGGGTGGCTACACCTTC.

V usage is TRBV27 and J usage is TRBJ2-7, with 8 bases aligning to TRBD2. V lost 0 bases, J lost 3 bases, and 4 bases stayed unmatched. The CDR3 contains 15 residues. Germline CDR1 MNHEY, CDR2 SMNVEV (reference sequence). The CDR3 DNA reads TGTGCCAGCAGTTTATCTCCCACTAGCGGCTACGAGCAGTACTTC. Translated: CASSLSPTSGYEQYF.

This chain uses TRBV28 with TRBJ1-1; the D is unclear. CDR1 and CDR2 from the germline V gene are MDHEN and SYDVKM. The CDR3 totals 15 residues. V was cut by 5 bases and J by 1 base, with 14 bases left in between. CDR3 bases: TGTGCCAGCAGTCCGTCCCTGGGGAGGAACACTGAAGCTTTCTTT. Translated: CASSPSLGRNTEAFF.

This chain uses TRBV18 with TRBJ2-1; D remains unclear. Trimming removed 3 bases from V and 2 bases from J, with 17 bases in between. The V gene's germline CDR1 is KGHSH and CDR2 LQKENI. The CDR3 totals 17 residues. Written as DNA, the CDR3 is TGTGCCAGCTCACCCGACGACGGGTTTGGCGCCTACAATGAGCAGTTCTTC. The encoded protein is CASSPDDGFGAYNEQFF. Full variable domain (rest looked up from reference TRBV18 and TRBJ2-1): NAGVMQNPRHLVRRRGQEARLRCSPMKGHSHVYWYRQLPEEGLKFMVYLQKENIIDESGMPKERFSAEFPKEGPSILRIQQVVRGDSAAYFCASSPDDGFGAYNEQFFGPGTRLTVL.

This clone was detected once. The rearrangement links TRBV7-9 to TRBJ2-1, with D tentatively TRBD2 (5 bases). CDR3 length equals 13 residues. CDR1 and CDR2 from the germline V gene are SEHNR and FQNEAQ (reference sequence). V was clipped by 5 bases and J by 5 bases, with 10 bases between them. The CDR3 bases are TGTGCCAGCAGCATATCTAGCCACAATGAGCAGTTCTTC. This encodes CASSISSHNEQFF.

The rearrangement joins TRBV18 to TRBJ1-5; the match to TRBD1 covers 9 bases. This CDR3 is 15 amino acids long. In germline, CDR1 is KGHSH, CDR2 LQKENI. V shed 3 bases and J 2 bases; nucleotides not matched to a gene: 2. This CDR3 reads CASSPTGGGNQPQHF. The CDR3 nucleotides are TGTGCCAGCTCACCCACAGGGGGCGGCAATCAGCCCCAGCATTTT.

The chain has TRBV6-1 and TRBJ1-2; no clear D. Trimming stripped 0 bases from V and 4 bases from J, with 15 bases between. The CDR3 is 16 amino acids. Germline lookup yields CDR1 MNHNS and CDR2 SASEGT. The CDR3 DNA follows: TGTGCCAGCAGTGAAGCGGGAACGAGGGCAGTCTATGGCTACACCTTC. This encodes CASSEAGTRAVYGYTF.

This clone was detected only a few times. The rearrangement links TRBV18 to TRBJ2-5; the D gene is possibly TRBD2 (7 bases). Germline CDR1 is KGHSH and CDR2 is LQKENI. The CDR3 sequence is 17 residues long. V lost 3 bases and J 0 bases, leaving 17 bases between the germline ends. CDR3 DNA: TGTGCCAGCTCACCCCCGACGGGGGGCGGCTACCAAGAGACCCAGTACTTC. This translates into CASSPPTGGGYQETQYF.

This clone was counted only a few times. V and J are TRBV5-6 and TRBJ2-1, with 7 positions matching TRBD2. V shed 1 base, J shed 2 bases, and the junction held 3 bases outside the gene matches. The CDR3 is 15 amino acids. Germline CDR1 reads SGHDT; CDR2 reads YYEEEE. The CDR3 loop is CASSLSSGTYNEQFF. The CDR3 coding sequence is TGTGCCAGCAGCTTGAGCAGCGGGACCTACAATGAGCAGTTCTTC.

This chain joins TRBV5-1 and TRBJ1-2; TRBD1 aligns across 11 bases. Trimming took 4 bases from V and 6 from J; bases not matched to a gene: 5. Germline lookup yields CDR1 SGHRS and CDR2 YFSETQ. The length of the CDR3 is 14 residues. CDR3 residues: CASSPGTGGDGYTF. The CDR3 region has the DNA TGCGCCAGCAGCCCCGGGACAGGGGGGGATGGCTACACCTTC.

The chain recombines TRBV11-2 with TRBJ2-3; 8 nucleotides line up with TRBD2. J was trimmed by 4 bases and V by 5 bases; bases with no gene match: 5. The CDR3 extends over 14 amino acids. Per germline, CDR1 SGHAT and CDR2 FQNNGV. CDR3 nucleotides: TGTGCCAGCAGCCTAGGACTAGCTTCAGATACGCAGTATTTT. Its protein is CASSLGLASDTQYF.